This record concerns one T cell receptor (beta chain) sequence. This sample was included in a study of blood T cell repertoires in COVID-19. Original analysis: Estimation of nucleated cell counts was performed using reference gene primer amplification. The method was immunoSEQ multiplex PCR; TCRdb's version includes in-frame clones alone and lacks a portion of them. The DNA gave D and trimming, while V, J and clone size come from that table. The table has roughly 170,000 clones, 70% to 90% seen once; the top ten hold around 21%. The CDR3 spans 16 residues. Germline CDR1 and CDR2: LGHDT and YNNKEL (reference sequence). The V end was cut by 4 bases, the J end by 0 bases, with 13 bases between.

The clonotype was recovered from a man between 65 and 79 years old with active or convalescent COVID-19. This sequence joins TRBV3-1 (or the pseudogene TRBV3-2) and TRBJ2-1; maybe TRBD2 (5 bases). Sequenced input: peripheral blood. The chain's CDR3 is CASSPTRGSSYNEQFF. Written as DNA, the CDR3 is TGTGCCAGCAGCCCTACTAGAGGAAGCTCCTACAATGAGCAGTTCTTC.